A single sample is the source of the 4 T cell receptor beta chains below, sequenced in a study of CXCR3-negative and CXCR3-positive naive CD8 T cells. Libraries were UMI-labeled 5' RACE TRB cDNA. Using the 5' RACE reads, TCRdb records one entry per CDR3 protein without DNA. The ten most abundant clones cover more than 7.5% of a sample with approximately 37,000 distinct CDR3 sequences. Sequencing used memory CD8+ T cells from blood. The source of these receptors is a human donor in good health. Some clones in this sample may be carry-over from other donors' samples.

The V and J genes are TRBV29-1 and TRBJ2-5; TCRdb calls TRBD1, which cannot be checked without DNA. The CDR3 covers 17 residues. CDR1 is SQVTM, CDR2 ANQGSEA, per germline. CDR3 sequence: CSVEAWTANLLPETQYF.

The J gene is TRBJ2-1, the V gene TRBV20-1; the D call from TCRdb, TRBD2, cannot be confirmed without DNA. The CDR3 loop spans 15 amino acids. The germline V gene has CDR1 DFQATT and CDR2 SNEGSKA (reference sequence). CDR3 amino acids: CSARDWLAVGDEQFF.

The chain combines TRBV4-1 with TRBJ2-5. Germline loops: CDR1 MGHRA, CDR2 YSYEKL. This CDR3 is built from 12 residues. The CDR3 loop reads CASSQLGETQYF.

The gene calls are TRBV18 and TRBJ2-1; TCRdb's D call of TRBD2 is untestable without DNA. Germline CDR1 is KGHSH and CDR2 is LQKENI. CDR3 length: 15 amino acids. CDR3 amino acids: CASSPPGTSIGEQFF.